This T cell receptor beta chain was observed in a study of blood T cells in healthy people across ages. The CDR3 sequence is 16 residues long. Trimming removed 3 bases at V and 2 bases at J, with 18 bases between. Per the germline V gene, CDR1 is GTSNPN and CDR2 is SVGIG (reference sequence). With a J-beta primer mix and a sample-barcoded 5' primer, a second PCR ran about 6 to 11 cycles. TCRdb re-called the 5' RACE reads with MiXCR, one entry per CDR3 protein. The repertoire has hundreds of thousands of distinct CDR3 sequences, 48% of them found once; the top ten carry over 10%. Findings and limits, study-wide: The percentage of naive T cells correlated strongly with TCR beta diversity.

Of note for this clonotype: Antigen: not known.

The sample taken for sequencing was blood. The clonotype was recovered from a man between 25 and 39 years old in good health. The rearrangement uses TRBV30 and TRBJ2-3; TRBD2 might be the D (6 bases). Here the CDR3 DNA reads TGTGCCTGGAGCCAACAATCGGGACTGTCCACAGATACGCAGTATTTT. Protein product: CAWSQQSGLSTDTQYF.